This T cell receptor (beta chain) was recovered during a study of blood T cell repertoires in COVID-19. Study summary: COVID-19 samples from acute and convalescent phases originated in the United States, Italy and Spain. PBMCs, B-cell-depleted T cells, or T cells were the source of the cDNA or gDNA that made up the material.

The V and J ends lost 5 bases and 0 bases respectively, with 7 bases between them. The CDR3 consists of 13 residues. Germline V gives CDR1 MDHEN, CDR2 SYDVKM. Original analysis: The assay estimated nucleated cells by amplifying reference gene primers. Profiling relied on immunoSEQ multiplex PCR, and the TCRdb table lists in-frame clones only, not all of them. The DNA gave D and trimming, while V, J and clone size come from that table. The sample has 7,500 to 8,000 clones, about 83% seen once; the top ten hold about 16%. The sequenced sample was peripheral blood. The sequence came from a woman aged 60-75 years with active COVID-19. The chain joins TRBV28 to TRBJ1-1; no reliable D call. The CDR3: CASSVSVNTEAFF. In nucleotides, the CDR3 is TGTGCCAGCAGTGTGAGCGTGAACACTGAAGCTTTCTTT.